This TCR beta chain was recovered during a study of blood T cell repertoires in COVID-19. On the study more broadly: Sources were T cells, B-cell-depleted T cells, or PBMCs; the material itself was cDNA or gDNA.

Germline-derived CDR1 and CDR2 are SGDLS and YYNGEE. Trimming cost V 5 bases and J 6 bases, with 14 bases left between them. This CDR3 contains 13 residues. In the source study's methods: Estimates of nucleated cell counts were drawn from the amplification of reference gene primers. Generated by immunoSEQ multiplex PCR, the TCRdb table keeps only in-frame clones and is missing some. Clonal size and the V and J genes are those of that table, whereas D and trimming came from the DNA. In the table there are some 150,000 clones, about 80% of which are singletons. This TCR was sampled from a human donor in a cohort sampled during active COVID-19. Sequenced input: peripheral blood. The V call is TRBV9, the J call TRBJ1-2, with D possibly matching TRBD1 (5 bases). Here the CDR3 DNA reads TGTGCCAGCAGAGATGGGGCATCGGATGGCTACACCTTC. This translates into CASRDGASDGYTF.